This T cell receptor (beta chain) was recorded in a study of CD8 T cells in Susac syndrome. With random hexamers, roughly 0.45 to 1 ug RNA was reverse transcribed. TCRdb analysed the immunoSEQ multiplex PCR reads with MiXCR anew, one entry per CDR3 protein. The sample yields approximately 220,000 distinct CDR3 sequences, around 95% seen once. Germline lookup yields CDR1 SGHTA and CDR2 FQGNSA. The CDR3 length is 16 residues. The J segment lost 5 bases and the V segment lost 1 base, leaving 7 bases of the junction unmatched. CD8+ and CD4+ T cells from blood underwent TCR beta sequencing. The sequence was obtained from a human donor with multiple sclerosis. Sequenced material: CD4+ T cells from PBMCs. V usage is TRBV7-2 and J usage is TRBJ2-3; 9 bases fit TRBD2. CDR3 sequence: CASSLGGGAQGDTQYF. For the CDR3, the DNA is TGTGCCAGCAGCTTAGGCGGGGGGGCCCAGGGAGATACGCAGTATTTT.